Listed below are T cell receptor beta chains from one sample, sequenced in a study of blood T cell repertoires in COVID-19. Clones were sequenced by immunoSEQ multiplex PCR, and TCRdb holds only the in-frame ones, with some missing. Of some 200,000 clones detected, around nine tenths appear once; the ten largest clones hold 0.7% to 0.9%. Sequences were obtained from peripheral blood. The receptor set was obtained from a woman aged 18-29 years who had recovered from COVID-19. CDR3s include the opening cysteine and the closing phenylalanine or tryptophan. Each record gives: CDR3 length, V gene, J gene, CDR3 protein.

length: 13; V: TRBV6-5; J: TRBJ2-5; CDR3: CASSYYTKETQYF
length: 15; V: TRBV3-1/TRBV3-2; J: TRBJ2-3; CDR3: CASREAPTSTDTQYF
length: 12; V: TRBV7-2; J: TRBJ2-7; CDR3: CASRDSTYEQYF
length: 15; V: TRBV9; J: TRBJ2-3; CDR3: CASSLSGVRADTQYF
length: 14; V: TRBV4-1; J: TRBJ1-1; CDR3: CASSRDRMNTEAFF
length: 20; V: TRBV5-3; J: TRBJ2-2; CDR3: CARSHRPGTGNRVGTGELFF
length: 13; V: TRBV7-2; J: TRBJ2-5; CDR3: CASSQDRVAAQYF
length: 17; V: TRBV4-1; J: TRBJ2-1; CDR3: CASSQDRERSSYNEQFF
length: 14; V: TRBV9; J: TRBJ1-2; CDR3: CASSVGTGGRGYTF
length: 16; V: TRBV6-6; J: TRBJ2-7; CDR3: CASNFIQGGPPYEQYF
length: 17; V: TRBV7-2; J: TRBJ2-3; CDR3: CASSFASTSGRTDTQYF
length: 17; V: TRBV7-9; J: TRBJ1-1; CDR3: CASSLGGLTGENTEAFF
length: 15; V: TRBV4-1; J: TRBJ1-3; CDR3: CASSPLLRQPNTIYF
length: 15; V: TRBV2; J: TRBJ2-3; CDR3: CASSEMAGETDTQYF
length: 13; V: TRBV4-3; J: TRBJ1-6; CDR3: CASSQRRRPPLHF
length: 15; V: TRBV6-5; J: TRBJ2-1; CDR3: CASSLGLEGYNEQFF
length: 14; V: TRBV2; J: TRBJ1-5; CDR3: CASSLEGANQPQHF
length: 18; V: TRBV11-2; J: TRBJ1-1; CDR3: CASSLGSGFYLRNTEAFF
length: 13; V: TRBV3-1/TRBV3-2; J: TRBJ2-5; CDR3: CASRRLARETQYF
length: 12; V: TRBV19; J: TRBJ1-5; CDR3: CASSMYNQPQHF
length: 13; V: TRBV5-8; J: TRBJ1-1; CDR3: CASSTAGGTEAFF
length: 13; V: TRBV12-3/TRBV12-4; J: TRBJ2-7; CDR3: CASSRQGIDEQYF
length: 15; V: TRBV7-3; J: TRBJ1-1; CDR3: CASSLNAGMNTEAFF
length: 17; V: TRBV7-2; J: TRBJ1-1; CDR3: CASSLIGTGGVGQIAFF
length: 15; V: TRBV5-5; J: TRBJ2-6; CDR3: CASSLSLAGANVLTF
length: 15; V: TRBV7-9; J: TRBJ2-1; CDR3: CASSPPGGNYNEQFF
length: 14; V: TRBV2; J: TRBJ2-1; CDR3: CASSEERLYNEQFF
length: 14; V: TRBV28; J: TRBJ2-1; CDR3: CASSFASARNEQFF
length: 11; V: TRBV19; J: TRBJ2-7; CDR3: CASSMGAEQYF
length: 13; V: TRBV6-1; J: TRBJ1-2; CDR3: CASSNDREEGYTF
length: 16; V: TRBV7-8; J: TRBJ2-2; CDR3: CASSLFQRGFPGELFF
length: 13; V: TRBV7-2; J: TRBJ2-2; CDR3: CASSLAAAGELFF
length: 12; V: TRBV3-1/TRBV3-2; J: TRBJ1-1; CDR3: CASRSMNTEAFF
length: 14; V: TRBV18; J: TRBJ1-1; CDR3: CASSGTGANTEAFF
length: 14; V: TRBV5-6; J: TRBJ2-1; CDR3: CASSLWKGGNEQFF
length: 12; V: TRBV19; J: TRBJ1-2; CDR3: CASSRTGGGYTF
length: 15; V: TRBV18; J: TRBJ1-6; CDR3: CASSPLQGDNSPLHF
length: 15; V: TRBV19; J: TRBJ2-3; CDR3: CASSPLMDRADTQYF
length: 13; V: TRBV5-8; J: TRBJ2-5; CDR3: CASSWDNQETQYF
length: 14; V: TRBV19; J: TRBJ1-4; CDR3: CASSAGVVGEKLFF
length: 14; V: TRBV27; J: TRBJ2-5; CDR3: CASSLGTGGQTQYF
length: 17; V: TRBV4-3; J: TRBJ2-3; CDR3: CASSHPSTGAGTDTQYF
length: 15; V: TRBV19; J: TRBJ2-1; CDR3: CASSITQGANNEQFF
length: 16; V: TRBV4-3; J: TRBJ2-3; CDR3: CASSQATSGGSDTQYF
length: 19; V: TRBV27; J: TRBJ2-3; CDR3: CASSPLYGVKKSGADTQYF
length: 15; V: TRBV6-5; J: TRBJ2-7; CDR3: CASSYSGRATYEQYF
length: 13; V: TRBV7-3; J: TRBJ1-6; CDR3: CASSLGPYSPLHF
length: 15; V: TRBV4-1; J: TRBJ2-5; CDR3: CASSRIGTDQETQYF